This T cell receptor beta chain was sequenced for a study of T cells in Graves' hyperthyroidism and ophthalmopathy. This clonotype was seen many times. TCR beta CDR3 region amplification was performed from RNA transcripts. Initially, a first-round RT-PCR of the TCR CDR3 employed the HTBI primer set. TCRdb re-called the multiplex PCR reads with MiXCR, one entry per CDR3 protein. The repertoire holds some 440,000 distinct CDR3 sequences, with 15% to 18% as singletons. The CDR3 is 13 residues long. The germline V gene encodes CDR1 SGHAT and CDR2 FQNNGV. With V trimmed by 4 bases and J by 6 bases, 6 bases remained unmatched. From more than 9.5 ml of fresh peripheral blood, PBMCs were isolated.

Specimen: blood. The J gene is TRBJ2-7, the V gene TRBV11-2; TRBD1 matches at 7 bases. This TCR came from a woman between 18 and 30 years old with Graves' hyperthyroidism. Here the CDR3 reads CASSWTGRPEQYF. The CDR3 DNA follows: TGTGCCAGCAGCTGGACAGGTCGTCCCGAGCAGTACTTC.